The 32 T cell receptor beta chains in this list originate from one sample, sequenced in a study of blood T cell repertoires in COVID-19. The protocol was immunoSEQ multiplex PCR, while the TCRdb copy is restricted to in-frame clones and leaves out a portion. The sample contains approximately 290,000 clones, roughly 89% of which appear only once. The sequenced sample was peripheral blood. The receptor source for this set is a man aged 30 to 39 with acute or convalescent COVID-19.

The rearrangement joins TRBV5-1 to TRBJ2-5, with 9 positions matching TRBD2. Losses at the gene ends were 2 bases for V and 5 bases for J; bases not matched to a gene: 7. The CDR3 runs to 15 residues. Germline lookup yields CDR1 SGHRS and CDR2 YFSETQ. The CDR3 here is CASSLAGGDGETQYF. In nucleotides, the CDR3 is TGCGCCAGCAGCTTAGCGGGAGGAGACGGGGAGACCCAGTACTTC.

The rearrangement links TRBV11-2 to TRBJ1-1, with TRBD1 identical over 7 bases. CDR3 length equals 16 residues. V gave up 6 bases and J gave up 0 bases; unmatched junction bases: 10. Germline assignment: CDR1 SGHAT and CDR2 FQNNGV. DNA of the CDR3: TGTGCCAGCAGGCCGGGACAGAGCCTTATGAACACTGAAGCTTTCTTT. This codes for CASRPGQSLMNTEAFF.

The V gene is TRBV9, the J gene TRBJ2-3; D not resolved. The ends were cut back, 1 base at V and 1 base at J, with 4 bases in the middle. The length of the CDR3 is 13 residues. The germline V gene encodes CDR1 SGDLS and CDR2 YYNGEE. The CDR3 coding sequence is TGTGCCAGCAGCGTACGGGGCACAGATACGCAGTATTTT. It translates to CASSVRGTDTQYF.

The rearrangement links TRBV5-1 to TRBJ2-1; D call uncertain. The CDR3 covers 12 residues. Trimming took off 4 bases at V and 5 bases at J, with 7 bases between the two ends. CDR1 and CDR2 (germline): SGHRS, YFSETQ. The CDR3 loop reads CASSGPDNEQFF. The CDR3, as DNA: TGCGCCAGCAGCGGGCCGGACAATGAGCAGTTCTTC. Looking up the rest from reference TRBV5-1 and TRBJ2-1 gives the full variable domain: KAGVTQTPRYLIKTRGQQVTLSCSPISGHRSVSWYQQTPGQGLQFLFEYFSETQRNKGNFPGRFSGRQFSNSRSEMNVSTLELGDSALYLCASSGPDNEQFFGPGTRLTVL.

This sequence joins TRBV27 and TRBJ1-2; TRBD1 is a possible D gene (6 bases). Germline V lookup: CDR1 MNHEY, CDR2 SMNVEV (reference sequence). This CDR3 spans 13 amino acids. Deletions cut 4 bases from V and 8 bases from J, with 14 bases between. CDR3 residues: CASSSWGQGGYTF. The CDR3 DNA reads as TGTGCCAGCAGTTCCTGGGGGCAGGGAGGCTACACCTTC.

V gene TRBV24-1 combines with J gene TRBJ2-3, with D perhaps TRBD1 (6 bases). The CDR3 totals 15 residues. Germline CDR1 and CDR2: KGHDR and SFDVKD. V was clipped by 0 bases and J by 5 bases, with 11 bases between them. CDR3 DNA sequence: TGTGCCACCAGTGATTTGACAGGGTGGAAAGATACGCAGTATTTT. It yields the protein CATSDLTGWKDTQYF.

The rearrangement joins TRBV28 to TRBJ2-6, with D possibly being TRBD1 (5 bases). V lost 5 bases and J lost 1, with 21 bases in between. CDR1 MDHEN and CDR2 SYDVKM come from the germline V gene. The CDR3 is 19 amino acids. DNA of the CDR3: TGTGCCAGCAGTAGCTCTAAGGGGTTGAGGTTGTCTGGGGCCAACGTCCTGACTTTC. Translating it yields CASSSSKGLRLSGANVLTF.

The CDR3 sequence is CAISDYQTGVGANVLTF. DNA of the CDR3: TGTGCCATCAGCGATTACCAAACAGGGGTCGGGGCCAACGTCCTGACTTTC. The chain has TRBV10-3 and TRBJ2-6; 7 bases map to TRBD1. The J segment lost 4 bases and the V segment lost 6 bases, leaving 12 bases of the junction unmatched. This CDR3 is built from 17 residues. Germline V gives CDR1 ENHRY, CDR2 SYGVKD.

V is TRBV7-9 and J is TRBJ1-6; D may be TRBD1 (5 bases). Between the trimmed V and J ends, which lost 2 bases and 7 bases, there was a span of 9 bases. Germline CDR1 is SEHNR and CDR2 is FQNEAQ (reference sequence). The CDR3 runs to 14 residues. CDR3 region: CASSLQGKNSPLHF. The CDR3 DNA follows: TGTGCCAGCAGCTTACAGGGCAAAAATTCACCCCTCCACTTT.

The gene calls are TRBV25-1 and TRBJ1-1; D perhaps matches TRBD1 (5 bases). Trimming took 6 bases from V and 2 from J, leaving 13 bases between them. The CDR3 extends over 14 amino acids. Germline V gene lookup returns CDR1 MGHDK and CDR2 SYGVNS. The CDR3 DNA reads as TGTGCCAGCAGGTGGGACTTTACCAACACTGAAGCTTTCTTT. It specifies CASRWDFTNTEAFF.

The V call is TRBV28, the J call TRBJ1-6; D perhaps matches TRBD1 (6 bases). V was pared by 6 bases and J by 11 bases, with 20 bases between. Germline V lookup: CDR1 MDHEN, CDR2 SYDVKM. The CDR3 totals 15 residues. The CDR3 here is CASSSRDILTAPLHF. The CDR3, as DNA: TGTGCCAGCAGCTCCCGGGACATCCTTACTGCACCCCTCCACTTT.

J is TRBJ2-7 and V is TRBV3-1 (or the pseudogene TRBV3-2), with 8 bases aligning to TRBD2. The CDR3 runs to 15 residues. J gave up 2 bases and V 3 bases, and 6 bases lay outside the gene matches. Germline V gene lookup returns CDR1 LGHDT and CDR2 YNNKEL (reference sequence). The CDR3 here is CASSQPGGGPYEQYF. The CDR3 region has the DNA TGTGCCAGCAGCCAGCCTGGCGGGGGGCCCTACGAGCAGTACTTC.

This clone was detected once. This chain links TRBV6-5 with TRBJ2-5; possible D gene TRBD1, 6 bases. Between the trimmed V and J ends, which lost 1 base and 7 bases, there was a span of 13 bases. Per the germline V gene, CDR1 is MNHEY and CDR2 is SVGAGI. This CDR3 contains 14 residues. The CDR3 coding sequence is TGTGCCAGCAGTTACTTAGGGACATCCGGGACCCAGTACTTC. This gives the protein CASSYLGTSGTQYF.

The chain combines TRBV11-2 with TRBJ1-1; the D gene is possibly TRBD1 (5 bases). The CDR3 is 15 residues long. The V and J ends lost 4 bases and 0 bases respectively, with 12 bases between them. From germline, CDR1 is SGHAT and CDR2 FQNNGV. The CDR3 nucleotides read TGTGCCAGCAGCTCGAACACAGGACTGAACACTGAAGCTTTCTTT. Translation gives CASSSNTGLNTEAFF.

CDR3 residues: CASSYDSSYNEQFF. Written as DNA, the CDR3 is TGTGCCAGCAGTTACGATAGCTCCTACAATGAGCAGTTCTTC. The V gene is TRBV6-6, the J gene TRBJ2-1; no reliable D call. V gave up 2 bases and J gave up 0 bases, with 5 bases separating them. CDR1 and CDR2 (germline): MNHNY, SVGAGI (reference sequence). This CDR3 comprises 14 residues.

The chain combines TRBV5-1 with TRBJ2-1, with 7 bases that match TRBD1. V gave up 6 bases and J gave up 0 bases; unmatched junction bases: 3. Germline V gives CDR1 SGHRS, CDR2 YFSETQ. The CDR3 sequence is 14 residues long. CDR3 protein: CASIRDSSYNEQFF. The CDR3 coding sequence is TGCGCCAGCATTCGGGACAGCTCCTACAATGAGCAGTTCTTC.

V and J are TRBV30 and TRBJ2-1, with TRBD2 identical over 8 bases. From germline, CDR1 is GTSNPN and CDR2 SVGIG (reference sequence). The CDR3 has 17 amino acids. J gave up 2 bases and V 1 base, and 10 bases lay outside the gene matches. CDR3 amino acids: CAWSATGGGPTYNEQFF. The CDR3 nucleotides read TGTGCCTGGAGTGCCACCGGGGGGGGGCCTACCTACAATGAGCAGTTCTTC.

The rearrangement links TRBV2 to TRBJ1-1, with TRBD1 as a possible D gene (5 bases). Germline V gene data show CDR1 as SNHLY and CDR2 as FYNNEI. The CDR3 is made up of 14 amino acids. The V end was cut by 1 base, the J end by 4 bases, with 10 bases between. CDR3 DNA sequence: TGTGCCAGCAGTGAAGGGGCAGGGATCACTGAAGCTTTCTTT. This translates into CASSEGAGITEAFF.

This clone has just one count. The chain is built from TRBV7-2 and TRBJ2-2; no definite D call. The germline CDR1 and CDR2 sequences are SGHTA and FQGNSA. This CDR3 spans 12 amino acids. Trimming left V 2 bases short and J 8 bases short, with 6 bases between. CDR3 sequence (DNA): TGTGCCAGCAGCTTACGGTGGGGGGAGCTGTTTTTT. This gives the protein CASSLRWGELFF.

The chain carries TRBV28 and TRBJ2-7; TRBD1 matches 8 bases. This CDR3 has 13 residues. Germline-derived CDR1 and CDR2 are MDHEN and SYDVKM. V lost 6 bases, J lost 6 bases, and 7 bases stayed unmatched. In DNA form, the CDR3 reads TGTGCCAGCAGGGACAGGGTAGTGGGCGAGCAGTACTTC. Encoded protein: CASRDRVVGEQYF. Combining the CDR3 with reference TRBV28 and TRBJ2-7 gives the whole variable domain DVKVTQSSRYLVKRTGEKVFLECVQDMDHENMFWYRQDPGLGLRLIYFSYDVKMKEKGDIPEGYSVSREKKERFSLILESASTNQTSMYLCASRDRVVGEQYFGPGTRLTVT.

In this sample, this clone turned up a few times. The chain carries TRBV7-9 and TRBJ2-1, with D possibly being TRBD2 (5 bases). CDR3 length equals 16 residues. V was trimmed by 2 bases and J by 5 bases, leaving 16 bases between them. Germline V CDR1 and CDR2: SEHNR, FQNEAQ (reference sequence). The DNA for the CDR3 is TGTGCCAGCAGCTTATTGGACCGGGGATATCACAATGAGCAGTTCTTC. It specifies CASSLLDRGYHNEQFF.

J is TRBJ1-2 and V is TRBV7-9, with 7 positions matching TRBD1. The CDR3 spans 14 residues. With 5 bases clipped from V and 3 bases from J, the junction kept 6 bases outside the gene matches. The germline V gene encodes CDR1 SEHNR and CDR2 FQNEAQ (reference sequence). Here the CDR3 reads CASSPRQGYYGYTF. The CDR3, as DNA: TGTGCCAGCAGCCCGAGACAGGGTTACTATGGCTACACCTTC.

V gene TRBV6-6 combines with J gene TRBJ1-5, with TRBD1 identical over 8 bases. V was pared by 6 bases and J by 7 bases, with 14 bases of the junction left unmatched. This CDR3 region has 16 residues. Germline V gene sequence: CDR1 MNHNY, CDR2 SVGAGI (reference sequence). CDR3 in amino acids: CASSKDRDRFRQPQHF. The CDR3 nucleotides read TGTGCCAGCAGCAAGGACAGGGACAGGTTCCGCCAGCCCCAGCATTTT.

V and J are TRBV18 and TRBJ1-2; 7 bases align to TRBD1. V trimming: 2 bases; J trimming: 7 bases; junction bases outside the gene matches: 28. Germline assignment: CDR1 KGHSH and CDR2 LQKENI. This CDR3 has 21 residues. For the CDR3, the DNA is TGTGCCAGCTCACCAAACCTAGCCTTAACCATAGGGGGCAAGCTCCCTCCTGGCTACACCTTC. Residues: CASSPNLALTIGGKLPPGYTF.

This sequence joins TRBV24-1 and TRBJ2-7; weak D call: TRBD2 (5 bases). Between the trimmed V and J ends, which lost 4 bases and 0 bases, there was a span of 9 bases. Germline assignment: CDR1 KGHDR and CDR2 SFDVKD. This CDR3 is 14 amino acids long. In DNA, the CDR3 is TGTGCCACCAGTGAAGGAGGTTACTCCTACGAGCAGTACTTC. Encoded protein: CATSEGGYSYEQYF.

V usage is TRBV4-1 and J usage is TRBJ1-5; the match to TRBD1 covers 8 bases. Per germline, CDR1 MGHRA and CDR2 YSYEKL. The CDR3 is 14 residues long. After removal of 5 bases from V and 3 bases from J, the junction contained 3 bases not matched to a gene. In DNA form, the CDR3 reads TGCGCCAGCAGCAAACAGGGGGACAATCAGCCCCAGCATTTT. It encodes CASSKQGDNQPQHF.

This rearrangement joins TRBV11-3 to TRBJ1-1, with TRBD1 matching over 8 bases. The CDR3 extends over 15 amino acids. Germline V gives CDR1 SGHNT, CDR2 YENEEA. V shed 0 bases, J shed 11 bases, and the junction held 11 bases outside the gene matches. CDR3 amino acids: CASSLDQDRDDAAFF. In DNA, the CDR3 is TGTGCCAGCAGCTTAGACCAGGACAGGGACGACGCGGCTTTCTTT.

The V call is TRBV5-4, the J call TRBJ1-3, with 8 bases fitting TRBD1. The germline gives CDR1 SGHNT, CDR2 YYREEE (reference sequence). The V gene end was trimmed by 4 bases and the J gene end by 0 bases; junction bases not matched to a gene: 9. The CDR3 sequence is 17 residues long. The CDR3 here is CASSGGQAGYSGNTIYF. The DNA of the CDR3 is TGTGCCAGCAGCGGGGGACAGGCCGGTTACTCTGGAAACACCATATATTTT.

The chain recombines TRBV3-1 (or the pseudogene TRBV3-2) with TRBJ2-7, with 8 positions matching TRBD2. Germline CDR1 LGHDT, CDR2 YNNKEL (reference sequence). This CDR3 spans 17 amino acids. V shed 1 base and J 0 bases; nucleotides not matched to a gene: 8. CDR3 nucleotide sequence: TGTGCCAGCAGCCAAGTAACTTTAGCGGGGACCTCCTACGAGCAGTACTTC. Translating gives CASSQVTLAGTSYEQYF.

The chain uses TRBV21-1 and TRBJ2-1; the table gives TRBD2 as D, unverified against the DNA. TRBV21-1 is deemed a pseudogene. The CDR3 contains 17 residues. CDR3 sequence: CASRREAFPRSYNEQFF. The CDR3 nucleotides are TGTGCCAGCAGAAGGGAGGCATTCCCGCGCTCCTACAATGAGCAGTTCTTC.

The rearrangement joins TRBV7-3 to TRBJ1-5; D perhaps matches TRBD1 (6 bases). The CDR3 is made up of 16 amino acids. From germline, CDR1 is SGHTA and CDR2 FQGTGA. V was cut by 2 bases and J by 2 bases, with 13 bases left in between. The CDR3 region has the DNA TGTGCCAGCAGCTTAGGGGAATCAGGGGGCAATCAGCCCCAGCATTTT. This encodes CASSLGESGGNQPQHF.

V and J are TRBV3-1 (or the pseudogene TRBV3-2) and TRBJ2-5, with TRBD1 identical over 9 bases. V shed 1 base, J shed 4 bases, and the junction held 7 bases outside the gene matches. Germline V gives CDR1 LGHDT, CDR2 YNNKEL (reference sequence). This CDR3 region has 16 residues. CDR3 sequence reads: CASSQARTGEGETQYF. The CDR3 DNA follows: TGTGCCAGCAGCCAAGCCCGGACAGGGGAGGGAGAGACCCAGTACTTC.